This T cell receptor (beta chain) stems from a study of blood T cell repertoires in COVID-19. For the study at large: Acute and convalescent COVID-19 samples came from the United States, Italy and Spain. Sources were T cells, B-cell-depleted T cells, or PBMCs; the material itself was cDNA or gDNA.

The CDR3 is 12 amino acids. Per germline, CDR1 SEHNR and CDR2 FQNEAQ (reference sequence). Trimming pared 6 bases from V and 7 bases from J, leaving 9 bases between. As originally analysed: Amplification of reference gene primers provided the estimated nucleated cell counts. Data came from immunoSEQ multiplex PCR; TCRdb stores just in-frame clones and leaves some out. V, J and clone size are those of that table, while D and trimming were read from the DNA. The table lists about 110,000 clones, nearly 90% of them singletons, with around 8.4% in the top ten. This rearrangement joins TRBV7-9 to TRBJ1-4; D not resolved. The specimen was peripheral blood. The receptor's source is a woman aged 65 to 85 who had recovered from COVID-19. The CDR3 region has the DNA TGTGCCAGCAGTCCGCGGGTTGAAAAACTGTTTTTT. This encodes CASSPRVEKLFF.